This record covers a single TCR beta chain. As yet, its antigen is unknown. The record originates from a study of CXCR3-negative and CXCR3-positive naive CD8 T cells. As for the study in general: Across all libraries, TRB reads numbered some 140 million, with about 1.5 +/- 0.3 million in each library.

General study results and limits: The study found comparably high diversity in both naive subsets and much lower diversity in memory CD8+ cells. Researchers report that CXCR3-positive naive cells carry more hydrophobic TRB CDR3s than CXCR3-negative naive cells. Once cells were cryopreserved, CXCR3 expression went down partly, and most assays used fresh PBMCs.

The CDR3 extends over 16 amino acids. CDR1 and CDR2 from the germline V gene are SGHRS and YFSETQ. 5' RACE that incorporated UMI labels was used to prepare the TRB cDNA libraries. TCRdb reworked the 5' RACE reads into one entry per CDR3 protein, no DNA. Its listing shows approximately 83,000 distinct CDR3 sequences. J is TRBJ1-2 and V is TRBV5-1; TCRdb designates TRBD1, a call that cannot be tested without DNA. The sample was naive CXCR3- CD8+ T cells from blood. Subset: CD45RO-CCR7+CD27+CD95- naive CD8+ T cells lacking CXCR3 (TNR3-). This TCR was sampled from a human donor in good health. Some clones in this sample may be carry-over from other donors' samples. The CDR3 loop reads CASSMVGGSTYYGYTF.